One sample yielded the 20 T cell receptor beta chains listed below, sequenced in a study of OX40 agonist ivuxolimab in advanced cancers. Libraries were constructed by the immunoSEQ multiplex PCR assay. TCRdb limited this immuneACCESS table to in-frame rearrangements with V and J called. A share of clones is missing; checked studies link under half to unresolved V genes, and the rest is unexplained. Within this sample are about 77,000 clones, with nearly 90% of them counted one time only. The ten largest clones capture around 2.5% of the sample. The source was CD4+ or CD8+ T cells sorted from blood, collected in a trial of the OX40 agonist ivuxolimab. These receptors came from an adult with an advanced solid tumor such as melanoma, head and neck, liver or kidney cancer.

The chain has TRBV10-3 and TRBJ1-2, with TRBD1 as a possible D gene (5 bases). Germline V gene lookup returns CDR1 ENHRY and CDR2 SYGVKD. The length of the CDR3 is 14 residues. The V gene lost 3 bases and the J gene lost 4 bases, with 12 bases spanning the gap. The CDR3 DNA is TGTGCCATCAGTGACGGGGCAGTCATCTATGGCTACACCTTC. This gives the protein CAISDGAVIYGYTF.

This chain joins TRBV15 and TRBJ1-6; D not resolved. The germline V gene has CDR1 LNHNV and CDR2 YYDKDF (reference sequence). The CDR3 has 14 residues. V lost 3 bases, J lost 9 bases, and 12 bases lay in between. CDR3: CATSSMTDVSPLHF. As DNA, the CDR3 is TGTGCCACCAGCAGCATGACCGACGTTTCACCCCTCCACTTT.

This clone has more than one count but fewer than ten. The J gene is TRBJ2-5, the V gene TRBV2; D possibly corresponds to TRBD2 (5 bases). Germline assignment: CDR1 SNHLY and CDR2 FYNNEI. This CDR3 comprises 13 residues. With 7 bases removed from V and 4 bases from J, the gap between germline ends came to 13 bases. CDR3 amino acids: CASTWLRGETQYF. The CDR3 DNA reads TGTGCCAGCACATGGCTACGGGGAGAGACCCAGTACTTC.

The chain uses TRBV6-1 and TRBJ1-1; D not certain. CDR1 is MNHNS and CDR2 is SASEGT in the germline V gene. Trimming stripped 2 bases from V and 4 bases from J, with 8 bases between. The CDR3 has 13 amino acids. The CDR3 spells CASSEPLITEAFF. CDR3 in DNA: TGTGCCAGCAGTGAACCCCTGATCACTGAAGCTTTCTTT.

This chain connects TRBV6-6 to TRBJ1-1, with 9 positions matching TRBD1. The CDR3 has 13 residues. V was clipped by 2 bases and J by 8 bases; unmatched bases: 3. CDR1 and CDR2 from the germline V gene are MNHNY and SVGAGI (reference sequence). The CDR3, as DNA: TGTGCCAGCAGTTACACAGGGGGCGCAGAAGCTTTCTTT. Translated, it gives CASSYTGGAEAFF.

The V call is TRBV21-1, the J call TRBJ1-2; the listed D gene, TRBD1, was not tested against the DNA. TRBV21-1 is tagged as a pseudogene. This CDR3 region has 13 residues. The CDR3 sequence is CASSTRTGEGYTF. CDR3 DNA: TGTGCCAGCAGCACAAGGACAGGGGAAGGCTACACCTTC.

V and J are TRBV6-5 and TRBJ1-2; the match to TRBD1 covers 8 bases. This CDR3 spans 15 amino acids. Germline trimming cut 6 bases from V and 8 bases from J; bases unmatched to any gene: 14. Germline values: CDR1 MNHEY, CDR2 SVGAGI. The CDR3 sequence: CASSPFGQGSYGYTF. CDR3 in DNA: TGTGCCAGCAGCCCCTTCGGACAGGGAAGTTACGGCTACACCTTC.

This chain uses TRBV19 with TRBJ1-5; a weak D match, TRBD1 (6 bases). CDR1 and CDR2 (germline): LNHDA, SQIVND (reference sequence). The CDR3 spans 13 residues. V was shortened by 5 bases and J by 9 bases, with 14 bases between the two germline ends. CDR3 nucleotide sequence: TGTGCCAGTAGTGATTACAGGGTTCGGCCCCAGCATTTT. As protein: CASSDYRVRPQHF.

This clone has only a few counts. This chain uses TRBV18 with TRBJ2-7; 13 bases are shared with TRBD2. CDR3 length: 15 residues. Germline V lookup: CDR1 KGHSH, CDR2 LQKENI. Trimming took 3 bases from V and 1 from J; bases not matched to a gene: 0. CDR3 nucleotide sequence: TGTGCCAGCTCACCGGGACTAGCGGGATCCTACGAGCAGTACTTC. Translated, it gives CASSPGLAGSYEQYF.

The chain employs TRBV6-1 and TRBJ2-7; D possibly uses TRBD1 or TRBD2 (5 bases each). Germline values: CDR1 MNHNS, CDR2 SASEGT. The V end was cut by 7 bases, the J end by 2 bases, with 12 bases between. The CDR3 loop spans 13 amino acids. The CDR3 DNA reads as TGTGCCAGCAAGGATTGGGGGACCTACGAGCAGTACTTC. Encoded protein: CASKDWGTYEQYF.

This clone appeared once. The chain has TRBV6-5 and TRBJ1-2; weak D call: TRBD1 (5 bases). Per the germline V gene, CDR1 is MNHEY and CDR2 is SVGAGI. This CDR3 comprises 14 residues. V was shortened by 6 bases and J by 4 bases, with 15 bases between the two germline ends. CDR3 DNA: TGTGCCAGCAGGACCCCGGGACGGTTCTATGGCTACACCTTC. Amino acid sequence: CASRTPGRFYGYTF.

This chain links TRBV2 with TRBJ1-1; no clear D. The germline V gene encodes CDR1 SNHLY and CDR2 FYNNEI. This CDR3 contains 14 residues. V lost 3 bases to trimming and J lost 0 bases, with 8 bases between them. CDR3 amino acids: CASSELILNTEAFF. The CDR3 DNA is TGTGCCAGCAGTGAGCTGATACTGAACACTGAAGCTTTCTTT.

This clone occurred once. The chain recombines TRBV6-6 with TRBJ1-2; TRBD1 agrees at 9 bases. CDR3 length: 16 residues. Germline trimming cut 4 bases from V and 4 bases from J; bases unmatched to any gene: 10. CDR1 MNHNY and CDR2 SVGAGI come from the germline V gene (reference sequence). The CDR3 DNA sequence: TGTGCCAGCAGTTCTTTCACCGGGACAGGGATCTATGGCTACACCTTC. It codes for CASSSFTGTGIYGYTF.

This chain uses TRBV15 with TRBJ2-7, with 8 bases lining up with TRBD2. The germline gives CDR1 LNHNV, CDR2 YYDKDF (reference sequence). CDR3 length equals 15 residues. V shed 1 base and J 4 bases; nucleotides not matched to a gene: 6. The CDR3 DNA reads TGTGCCACCAGCAGAGTCCTACCGGGGGGGTACGAGCAGTACTTC. This encodes CATSRVLPGGYEQYF.

The chain is built from TRBV6-5 and TRBJ1-2; TRBD1 might be the D (5 bases). The CDR3 spans 13 residues. Germline CDR1 reads MNHEY; CDR2 reads SVGAGI. V lost 2 bases and J 4 bases, leaving 8 bases between the germline ends. The CDR3 reads CASSYTGFYGYTF. For the CDR3, the DNA is TGTGCCAGCAGTTACACAGGCTTCTATGGCTACACCTTC.

The chain joins TRBV28 to TRBJ1-5; D perhaps matches TRBD1 (5 bases). The CDR3 extends over 17 amino acids. V gave up 7 bases and J gave up 2 bases, with 21 bases separating them. CDR1 is MDHEN, CDR2 SYDVKM, per germline. The CDR3 region has the DNA TGTGCCAGCATTCCCCCTGCGGGGGAAGCTGGCAATCAGCCCCAGCATTTT. It yields the protein CASIPPAGEAGNQPQHF.

The rearrangement uses TRBV29-1 and TRBJ2-7; TRBD2 aligns across 8 bases. Germline assignment: CDR1 SQVTM and CDR2 ANQGSEA. The CDR3 consists of 13 residues. The V and J ends lost 7 bases and 5 bases, in that order; junction bases with no gene match: 10. The CDR3 sequence is CSGAGTSQNEQYF. CDR3 in DNA: TGCAGCGGGGCAGGGACTAGTCAAAACGAGCAGTACTTC.

This chain joins TRBV5-6 and TRBJ2-7, with D possibly called TRBD1 or TRBD2 (5 bases each). This CDR3 has 16 residues. Germline CDR1 is SGHDT and CDR2 is YYEEEE. V was clipped by 4 bases and J by 5 bases, with 22 bases between them. For the CDR3, the DNA is TGTGCCAGCAGCCCCTGGGCGGCAGGGAGTCCCAACGAGCAGTACTTC. Its protein product is CASSPWAAGSPNEQYF.

This clone came up once. The rearrangement uses TRBV27 and TRBJ1-1; perhaps TRBD1 as D (5 bases). Looked up from germline, CDR1 is MNHEY and CDR2 is SMNVEV (reference sequence). The length of the CDR3 is 14 residues. V lost 6 bases and J 1 base, leaving 12 bases between the germline ends. CDR3 amino acids: CASRGNQGNTEAFF. The CDR3 nucleotides are TGTGCCAGCAGGGGAAATCAGGGGAACACTGAAGCTTTCTTT.

This chain connects TRBV7-9 to TRBJ2-2; 8 bases are a match to TRBD2. CDR3 length equals 16 residues. The V gene end was trimmed by 6 bases and the J gene end by 8 bases; junction bases not matched to a gene: 14. From germline, CDR1 is SEHNR and CDR2 FQNEAQ (reference sequence). CDR3 residues: CASRLSPTGGLGELFF. As DNA, the CDR3 is TGTGCCAGCAGACTCTCTCCTACGGGGGGGTTAGGGGAGCTGTTTTTT.